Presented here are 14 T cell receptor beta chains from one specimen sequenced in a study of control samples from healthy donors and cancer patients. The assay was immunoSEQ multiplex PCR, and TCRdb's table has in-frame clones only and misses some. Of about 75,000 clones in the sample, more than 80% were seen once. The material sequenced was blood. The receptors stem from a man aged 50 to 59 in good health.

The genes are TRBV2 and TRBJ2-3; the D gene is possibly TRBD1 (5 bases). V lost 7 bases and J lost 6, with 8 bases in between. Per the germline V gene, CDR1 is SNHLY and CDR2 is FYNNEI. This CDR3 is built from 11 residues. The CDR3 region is CASKPGDTQYF. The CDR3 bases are TGTGCCAGCAAGCCAGGGGATACGCAGTATTTT.

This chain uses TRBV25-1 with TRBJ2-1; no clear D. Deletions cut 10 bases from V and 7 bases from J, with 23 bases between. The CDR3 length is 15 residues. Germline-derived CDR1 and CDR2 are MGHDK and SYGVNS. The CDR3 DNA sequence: TGTGCCACCGCCCCTCTGGCGGCCCTGGGAAATGAGCAGTTCTTC. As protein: CATAPLAALGNEQFF.

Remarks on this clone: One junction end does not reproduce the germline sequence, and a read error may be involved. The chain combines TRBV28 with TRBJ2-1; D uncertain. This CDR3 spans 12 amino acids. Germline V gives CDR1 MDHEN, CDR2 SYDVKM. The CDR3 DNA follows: TGTGCCAGCAGTTTAGCCTACTATGAGCAGTTCTTC. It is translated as CASSLAYYEQFF.

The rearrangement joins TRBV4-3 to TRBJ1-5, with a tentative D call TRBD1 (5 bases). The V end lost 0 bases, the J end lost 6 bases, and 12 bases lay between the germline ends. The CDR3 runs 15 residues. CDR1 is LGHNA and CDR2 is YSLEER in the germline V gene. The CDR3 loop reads CASSQEWAGIQPQHF. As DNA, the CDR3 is TGCGCCAGCAGCCAAGAGTGGGCAGGGATTCAGCCCCAGCATTTT.

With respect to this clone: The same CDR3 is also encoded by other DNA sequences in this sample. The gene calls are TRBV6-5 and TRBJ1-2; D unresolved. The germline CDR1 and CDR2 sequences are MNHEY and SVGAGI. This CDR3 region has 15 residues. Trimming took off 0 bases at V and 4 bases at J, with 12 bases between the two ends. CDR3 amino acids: CASSYSIKLSYGYTF. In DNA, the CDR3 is TGTGCCAGCAGTTACTCTATAAAGTTGTCCTATGGCTACACCTTC.

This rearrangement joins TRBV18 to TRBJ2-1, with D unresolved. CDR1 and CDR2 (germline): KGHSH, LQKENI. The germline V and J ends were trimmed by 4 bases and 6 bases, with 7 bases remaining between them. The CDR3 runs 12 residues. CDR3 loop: CASSLNTNEQFF. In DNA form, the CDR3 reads TGTGCCAGCTCACTCAATACCAATGAGCAGTTCTTC.

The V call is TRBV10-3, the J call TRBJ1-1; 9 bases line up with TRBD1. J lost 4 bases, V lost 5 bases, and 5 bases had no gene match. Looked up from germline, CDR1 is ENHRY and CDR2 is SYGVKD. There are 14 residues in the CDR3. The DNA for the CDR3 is TGTGCCATCAGTCAGGGACAGGGAGGCACTGAAGCTTTCTTT. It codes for CAISQGQGGTEAFF.

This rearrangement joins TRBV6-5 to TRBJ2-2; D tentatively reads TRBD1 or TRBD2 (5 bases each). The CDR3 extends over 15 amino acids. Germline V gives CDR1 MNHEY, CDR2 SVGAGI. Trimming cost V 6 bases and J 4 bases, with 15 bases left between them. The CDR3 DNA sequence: TGTGCCAGCAGAACCGCTCGGGGCCCCACCGGGGAGCTGTTTTTT. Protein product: CASRTARGPTGELFF.

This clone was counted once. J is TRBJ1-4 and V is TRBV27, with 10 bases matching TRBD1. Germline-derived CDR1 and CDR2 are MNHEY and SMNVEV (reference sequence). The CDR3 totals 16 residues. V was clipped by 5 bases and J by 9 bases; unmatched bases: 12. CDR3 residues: CASSTLLPGQGQKLFF. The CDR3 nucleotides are TGTGCCAGCAGTACACTACTCCCGGGACAGGGGCAAAAACTGTTTTTT.

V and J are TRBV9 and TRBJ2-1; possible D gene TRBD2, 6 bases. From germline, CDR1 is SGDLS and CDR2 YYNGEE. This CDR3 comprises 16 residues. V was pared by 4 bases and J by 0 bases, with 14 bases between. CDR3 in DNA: TGTGCCAGCAGCCACACCCTCGGGAGCTCCTACAATGAGCAGTTCTTC. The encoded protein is CASSHTLGSSYNEQFF.

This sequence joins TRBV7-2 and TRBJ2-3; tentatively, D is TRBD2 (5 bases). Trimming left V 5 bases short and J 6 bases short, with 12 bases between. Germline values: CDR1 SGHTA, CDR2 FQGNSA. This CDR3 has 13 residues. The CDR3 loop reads CASSAGLVDTQYF. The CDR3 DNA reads TGTGCCAGCAGCGCCGGACTTGTGGATACGCAGTATTTT. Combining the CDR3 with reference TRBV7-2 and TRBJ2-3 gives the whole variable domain GAGVSQSPSNKVTEKGKDVELRCDPISGHTALYWYRQSLGQGLEFLIYFQGNSAPDKSGLPSDRFSAERTGGSVSTLTIQRTQQEDSAVYLCASSAGLVDTQYFGPGTRLTVL.

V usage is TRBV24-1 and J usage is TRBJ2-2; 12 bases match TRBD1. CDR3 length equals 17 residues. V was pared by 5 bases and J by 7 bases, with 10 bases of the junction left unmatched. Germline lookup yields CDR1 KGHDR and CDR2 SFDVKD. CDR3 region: CATSGSPGQGANGELFF. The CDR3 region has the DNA TGTGCCACCAGTGGTTCGCCGGGACAGGGGGCTAACGGGGAGCTGTTTTTT.

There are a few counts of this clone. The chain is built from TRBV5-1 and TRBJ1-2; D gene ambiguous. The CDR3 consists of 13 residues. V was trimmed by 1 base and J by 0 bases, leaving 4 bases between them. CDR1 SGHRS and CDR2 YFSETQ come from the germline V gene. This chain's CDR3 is CASSLTANYGYTF. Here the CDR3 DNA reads TGCGCCAGCAGCTTGACGGCTAACTATGGCTACACCTTC.

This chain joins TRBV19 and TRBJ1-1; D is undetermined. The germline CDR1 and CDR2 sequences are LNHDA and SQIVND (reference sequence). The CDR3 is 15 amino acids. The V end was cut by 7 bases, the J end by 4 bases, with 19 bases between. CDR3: CASTNRAREFTEAFF. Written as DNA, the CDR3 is TGTGCCAGTACCAACCGGGCCCGGGAGTTCACTGAAGCTTTCTTT.